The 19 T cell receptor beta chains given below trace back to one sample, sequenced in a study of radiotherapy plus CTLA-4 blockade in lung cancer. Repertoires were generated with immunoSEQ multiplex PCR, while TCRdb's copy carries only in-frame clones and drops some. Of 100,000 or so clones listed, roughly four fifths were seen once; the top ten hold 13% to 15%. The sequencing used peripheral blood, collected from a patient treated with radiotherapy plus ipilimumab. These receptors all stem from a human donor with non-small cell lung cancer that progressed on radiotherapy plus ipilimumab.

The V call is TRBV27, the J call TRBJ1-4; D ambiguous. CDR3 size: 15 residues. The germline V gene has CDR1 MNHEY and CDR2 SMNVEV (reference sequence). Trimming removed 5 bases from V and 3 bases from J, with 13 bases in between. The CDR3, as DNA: TGTGCCAGCAGTAGCACAAGTCATCCTAATGAAAAACTGTTTTTT. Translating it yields CASSSTSHPNEKLFF.

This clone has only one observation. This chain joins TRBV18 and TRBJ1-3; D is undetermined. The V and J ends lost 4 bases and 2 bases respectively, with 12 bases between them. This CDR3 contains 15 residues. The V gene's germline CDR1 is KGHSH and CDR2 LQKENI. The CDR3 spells CASSREPGPGNTIYF. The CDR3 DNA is TGTGCCAGCTCACGTGAACCGGGCCCTGGAAACACCATATATTTT.

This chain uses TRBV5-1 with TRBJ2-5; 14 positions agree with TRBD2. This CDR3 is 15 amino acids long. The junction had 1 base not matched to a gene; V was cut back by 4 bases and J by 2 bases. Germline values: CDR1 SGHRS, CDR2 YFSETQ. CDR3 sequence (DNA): TGCGCCAGCAGCCGGACTAGCGGGAGGCAAGAGACCCAGTACTTC. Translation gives CASSRTSGRQETQYF.

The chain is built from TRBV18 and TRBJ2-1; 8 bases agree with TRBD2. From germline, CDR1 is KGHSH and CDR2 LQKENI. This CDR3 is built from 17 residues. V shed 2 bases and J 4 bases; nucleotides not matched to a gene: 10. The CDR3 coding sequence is TGTGCCAGCTCACCAACTTTTCGGGAGGGGCAATACAATGAGCAGTTCTTC. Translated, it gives CASSPTFREGQYNEQFF.

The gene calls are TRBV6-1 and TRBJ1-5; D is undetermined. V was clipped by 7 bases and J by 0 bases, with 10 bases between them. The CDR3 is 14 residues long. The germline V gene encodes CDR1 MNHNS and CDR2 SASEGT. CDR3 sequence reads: CASNDINSNQPQHF. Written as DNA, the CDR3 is TGTGCCAGCAACGACATTAATAGCAATCAGCCCCAGCATTTT.

The CDR3 nucleotides read TGTGCCAGTAGTATGTGGGGCGCGAACACCGGGGAGCTGTTTTTT. Its translation: CASSMWGANTGELFF. V gene TRBV19 combines with J gene TRBJ2-2; D is perhaps TRBD1 (5 bases). The CDR3 extends over 15 amino acids. Germline loops: CDR1 LNHDA, CDR2 SQIVND (reference sequence). Trimming removed 3 bases at V and 0 bases at J, with 8 bases between.

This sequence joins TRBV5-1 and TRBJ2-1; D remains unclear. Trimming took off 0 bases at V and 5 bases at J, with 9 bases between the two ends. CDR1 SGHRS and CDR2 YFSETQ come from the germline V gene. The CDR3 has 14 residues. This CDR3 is CASSLVSGNNEQFF. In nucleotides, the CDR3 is TGCGCCAGCAGCTTGGTGTCTGGAAACAATGAGCAGTTCTTC.

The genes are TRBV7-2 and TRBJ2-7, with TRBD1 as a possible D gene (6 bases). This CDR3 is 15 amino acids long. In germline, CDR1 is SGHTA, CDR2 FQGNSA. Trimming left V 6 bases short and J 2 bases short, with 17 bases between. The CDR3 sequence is CASSLDRSRPYEQYF. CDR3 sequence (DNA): TGTGCCAGCAGTCTCGACAGGAGTCGCCCCTACGAGCAGTACTTC.

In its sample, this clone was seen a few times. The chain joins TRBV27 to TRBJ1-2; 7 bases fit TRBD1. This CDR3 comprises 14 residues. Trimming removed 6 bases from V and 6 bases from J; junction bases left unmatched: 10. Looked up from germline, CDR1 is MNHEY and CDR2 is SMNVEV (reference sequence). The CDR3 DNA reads TGTGCCAGCAGACCAACAGGGGCCGGGGATGGCTACACCTTC. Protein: CASRPTGAGDGYTF.

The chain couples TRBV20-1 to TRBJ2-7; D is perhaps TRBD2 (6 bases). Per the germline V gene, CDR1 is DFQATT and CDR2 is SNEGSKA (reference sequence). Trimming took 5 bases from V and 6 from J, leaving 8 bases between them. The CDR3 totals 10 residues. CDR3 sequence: CSAGTREQYF. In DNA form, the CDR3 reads TGCAGTGCTGGGACTCGCGAGCAGTACTTC.

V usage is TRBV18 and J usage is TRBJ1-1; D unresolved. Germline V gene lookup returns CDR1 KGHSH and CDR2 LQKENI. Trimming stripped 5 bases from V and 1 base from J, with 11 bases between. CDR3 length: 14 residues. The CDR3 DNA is TGTGCCAGCTCAATTAAAGTGGAGAACACTGAAGCTTTCTTT. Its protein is CASSIKVENTEAFF.

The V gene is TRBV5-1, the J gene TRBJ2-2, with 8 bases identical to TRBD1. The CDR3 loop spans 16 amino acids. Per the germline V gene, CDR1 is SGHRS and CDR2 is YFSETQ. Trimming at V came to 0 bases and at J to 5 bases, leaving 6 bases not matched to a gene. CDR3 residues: CASSLGQGARTGELFF. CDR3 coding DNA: TGCGCCAGCAGCTTGGGTCAGGGGGCGCGAACCGGGGAGCTGTTTTTT.

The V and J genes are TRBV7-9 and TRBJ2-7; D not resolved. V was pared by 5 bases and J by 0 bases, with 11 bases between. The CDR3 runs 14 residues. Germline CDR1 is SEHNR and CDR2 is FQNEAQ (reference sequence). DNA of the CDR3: TGTGCCAGCAGCCATTGGACCAGCTCCTACGAGCAGTACTTC. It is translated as CASSHWTSSYEQYF.

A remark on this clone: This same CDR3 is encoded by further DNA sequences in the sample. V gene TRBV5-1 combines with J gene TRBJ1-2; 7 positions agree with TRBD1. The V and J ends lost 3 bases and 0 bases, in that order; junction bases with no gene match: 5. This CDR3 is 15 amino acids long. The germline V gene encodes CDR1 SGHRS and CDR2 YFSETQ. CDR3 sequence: CASSSGTATNYGYTF. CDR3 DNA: TGCGCCAGCAGCTCTGGGACAGCTACTAACTATGGCTACACCTTC.

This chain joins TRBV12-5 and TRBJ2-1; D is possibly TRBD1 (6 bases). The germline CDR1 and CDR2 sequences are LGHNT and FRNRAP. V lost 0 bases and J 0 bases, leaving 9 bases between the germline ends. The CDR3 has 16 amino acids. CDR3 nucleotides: TGTGCTAGTGGTTTGGTACTAGGGGGCTCCTACAATGAGCAGTTCTTC. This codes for CASGLVLGGSYNEQFF.

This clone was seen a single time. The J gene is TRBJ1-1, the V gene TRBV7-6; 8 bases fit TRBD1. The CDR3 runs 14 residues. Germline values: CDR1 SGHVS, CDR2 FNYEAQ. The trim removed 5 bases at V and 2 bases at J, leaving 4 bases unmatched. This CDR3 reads CASSADRGNTEAFF. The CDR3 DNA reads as TGTGCCAGCAGCGCAGACAGGGGCAACACTGAAGCTTTCTTT.

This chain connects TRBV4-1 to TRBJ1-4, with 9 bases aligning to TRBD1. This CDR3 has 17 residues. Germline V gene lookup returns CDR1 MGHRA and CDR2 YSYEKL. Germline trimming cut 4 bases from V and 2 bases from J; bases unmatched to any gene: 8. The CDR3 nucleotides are TGCGCCAGCAGCCTTTCCGGACAGGGGTTGACTAATGAAAAACTGTTTTTT. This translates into CASSLSGQGLTNEKLFF.

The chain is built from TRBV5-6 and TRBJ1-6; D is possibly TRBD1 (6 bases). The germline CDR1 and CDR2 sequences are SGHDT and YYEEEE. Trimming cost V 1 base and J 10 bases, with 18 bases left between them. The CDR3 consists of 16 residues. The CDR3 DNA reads TGTGCCAGCAGCTTGAGACAGGTGGGAAAAGGATCACCCCTCCACTTT. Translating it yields CASSLRQVGKGSPLHF.

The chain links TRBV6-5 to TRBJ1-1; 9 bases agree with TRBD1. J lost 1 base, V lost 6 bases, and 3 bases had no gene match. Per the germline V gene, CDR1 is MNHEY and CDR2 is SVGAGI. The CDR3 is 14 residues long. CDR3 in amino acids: CASRRQGGNTEAFF. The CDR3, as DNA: TGTGCCAGCAGACGACAGGGGGGGAACACTGAAGCTTTCTTT.